What follows are 14 T cell receptor beta chains derived from one specimen sequenced in a study of shared clonotypes between healthy human individuals. Assay: immunoSEQ multiplex PCR; the TCRdb copy retains only in-frame clones and omits some. Of about 2.3 million clones in the sample, 80% to 95% were seen once. The sequenced sample was naive CD4+ T cells from PBMCs. Subset here: CD45RA+ positively selected. The receptors come from a man younger than 30 in good health. Some clones in this sample may be carry-over from other donors' samples.

The J gene is TRBJ1-3, the V gene TRBV5-4; 7 bases align to TRBD1. Germline V gene data show CDR1 as SGHNT and CDR2 as YYREEE (reference sequence). The CDR3 extends over 13 amino acids. Trimming cost V 4 bases and J 7 bases; bases outside gene matches: 5. CDR3 loop: CASSLDRVNTIYF. CDR3 sequence (DNA): TGTGCCAGCAGCCTAGACAGGGTTAACACCATATATTTT.

This chain connects TRBV7-2 to TRBJ1-5; maybe TRBD1 (6 bases). Looked up from germline, CDR1 is SGHTA and CDR2 is FQGNSA. This CDR3 spans 15 amino acids. The V gene lost 0 bases and the J gene lost 6 bases, with 12 bases spanning the gap. As DNA, the CDR3 is TGTGCCAGCAGCTTAGCGCGGGGGCTCGGTCAGCCCCAGCATTTT. It encodes CASSLARGLGQPQHF.

In DNA form, the CDR3 reads TGTGCCAGCTCACCTTCGAGTAGCGGGCAATACAATGAGCAGTTCTTC. This translates into CASSPSSSGQYNEQFF. V usage is TRBV18 and J usage is TRBJ2-1; 7 bases map to TRBD2. V trimming: 3 bases; J trimming: 4 bases; junction bases outside the gene matches: 9. There are 16 residues in the CDR3. CDR1 KGHSH and CDR2 LQKENI come from the germline V gene.

The rearrangement links TRBV7-3 to TRBJ1-1; TRBD1 might be the D (5 bases). The germline V and J ends were trimmed by 3 bases and 4 bases, with 9 bases remaining between them. CDR1 SGHTA and CDR2 FQGTGA come from the germline V gene. The CDR3 runs to 13 residues. The CDR3 nucleotides are TGTGCCAGCAGCTTTAGGGGAGTCACTGAAGCTTTCTTT. It specifies CASSFRGVTEAFF. The full variable domain, in which reference TRBV7-3 and TRBJ1-1 provide the parts outside the CDR3, is GAGVSQTPSNKVTEKGKYVELRCDPISGHTALYWYRQSLGQGPEFLIYFQGTGAADDSGLPNDRFFAVRPEGSVSTLKIQRTERGDSAVYLCASSFRGVTEAFFGQGTRLTVV.

The CDR3 DNA sequence: TGTGCCAGCAGCTCCAGGGGGGGAAGCTCTGGGGCCAACGTCCTGACTTTC. Amino acids: CASSSRGGSSGANVLTF. The chain employs TRBV7-9 and TRBJ2-6; tentatively, D is TRBD1 or TRBD2 (7 bases each). V was pared by 4 bases and J by 0 bases, with 13 bases between. CDR3 length: 17 residues. Germline CDR1 is SEHNR and CDR2 is FQNEAQ (reference sequence).

CDR3 in DNA: TGCGCCAGCAGGTTACAGGGTGCTAGCACAGATACGCAGTATTTT. It yields the protein CASRLQGASTDTQYF. The genes are TRBV4-1 and TRBJ2-3, with D perhaps TRBD1 (6 bases). CDR1 is MGHRA and CDR2 is YSYEKL in the germline V gene. The CDR3 length is 15 residues. V gave up 6 bases and J gave up 0 bases, with 13 bases separating them.

The CDR3 here is CASSPRLAGAPGELFF. CDR3 DNA sequence: TGTGCCAGCAGCCCAAGACTAGCGGGAGCCCCCGGGGAGCTGTTTTTT. The chain joins TRBV7-2 to TRBJ2-2; TRBD2 aligns across 12 bases. Trimming cost V 5 bases and J 6 bases; bases outside gene matches: 7. CDR3 size: 16 residues. Germline V gene sequence: CDR1 SGHTA, CDR2 FQGNSA.

This chain links TRBV6-6 with TRBJ2-7; D not certain. In germline, CDR1 is MNHNY, CDR2 SVGAGI (reference sequence). Between the trimmed V and J ends, which lost 4 bases and 2 bases, there was a span of 12 bases. The CDR3 sequence is 14 residues long. CDR3 amino acids: CASSLSQKPYEQYF. The CDR3 DNA sequence: TGTGCCAGCAGTTTGTCACAGAAACCCTACGAGCAGTACTTC.

The V gene is TRBV5-3, the J gene TRBJ2-5; 7 positions agree with TRBD1. TRBV5-3 is labeled an ORF, and its function is uncertain. The CDR3 sequence is 15 residues long. With 4 bases clipped from V and 5 bases from J, the junction kept 11 bases outside the gene matches. Written as DNA, the CDR3 is TGTGCCAGAAGCCGATACAGGGGCGGAGCGGAGACCCAGTACTTC. It yields the protein CARSRYRGGAETQYF.

This clone has just a few counts. The chain joins TRBV2 to TRBJ1-2, with D unresolved. CDR3 length: 12 residues. Germline assignment: CDR1 SNHLY and CDR2 FYNNEI. Trimming stripped 2 bases from V and 3 bases from J, with 4 bases between. This chain's CDR3 is CASSERDYGYTF. The DNA for the CDR3 is TGTGCCAGCAGTGAAAGGGACTATGGCTACACCTTC.

The J gene is TRBJ2-7, the V gene TRBV19; 15 nucleotides match TRBD2. The germline gives CDR1 LNHDA, CDR2 SQIVND (reference sequence). V was clipped by 6 bases and J by 4 bases; unmatched bases: 1. The CDR3 has 14 residues. In nucleotides, the CDR3 is TGTGCCAGTAGGGGGACTAGCGGGAGGTACGAGCAGTACTTC. Its protein is CASRGTSGRYEQYF.

The chain joins TRBV7-2 to TRBJ1-2, with D perhaps matching TRBD1 (5 bases). The V gene lost 2 bases and the J gene lost 5 bases, with 6 bases spanning the gap. Germline-derived CDR1 and CDR2 are SGHTA and FQGNSA. CDR3 size: 12 residues. In DNA form, the CDR3 reads TGTGCCAGCAGCTTACCAGGGTATGGCTACACCTTC. This codes for CASSLPGYGYTF.

The chain carries TRBV6-1 and TRBJ2-7, with 8 positions matching TRBD1. In germline, CDR1 is MNHNS, CDR2 SASEGT. The CDR3 spans 13 residues. After removal of 10 bases from V and 3 bases from J, the junction contained 8 bases not matched to a gene. CDR3 coding DNA: TGTGCCACCACCCCAGGACAGGGCTACGAGCAGTACTTC. Translated, it gives CATTPGQGYEQYF.

This chain joins TRBV15 and TRBJ2-3, with 8 bases lining up with TRBD2. CDR1 and CDR2 (germline): LNHNV, YYDKDF (reference sequence). The CDR3 length is 18 residues. J was trimmed by 2 bases and V by 0 bases; bases with no gene match: 10. The CDR3 DNA follows: TGTGCCACCAGCAGAGATAGCGGGACTTCGGCCCACACAGATACGCAGTATTTT. This gives the protein CATSRDSGTSAHTDTQYF. Filled out from reference TRBV15 and TRBJ2-3, the complete variable domain reads DAMVIQNPRYQVTQFGKPVTLSCSQTLNHNVMYWYQQKSSQAPKLLFHYYDKDFNNEADTPDNFQSRRPNTSFCFLDIRSPGLGDTAMYLCATSRDSGTSAHTDTQYFGPGTRLTVL.